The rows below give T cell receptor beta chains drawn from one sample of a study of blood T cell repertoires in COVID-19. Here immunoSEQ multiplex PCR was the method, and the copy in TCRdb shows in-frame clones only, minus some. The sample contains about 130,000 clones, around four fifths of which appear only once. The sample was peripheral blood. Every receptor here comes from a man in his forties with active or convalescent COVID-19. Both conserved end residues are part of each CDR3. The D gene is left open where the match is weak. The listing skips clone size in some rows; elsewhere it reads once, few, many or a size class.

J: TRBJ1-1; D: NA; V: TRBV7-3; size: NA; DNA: TGTGCCAGCAGCTTAACCCCCCCAGGGTTAGGCACTGAAGCTTTCTTT; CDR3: CASSLTPPGLGTEAFF
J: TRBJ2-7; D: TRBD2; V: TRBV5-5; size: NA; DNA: TGTGCCAGCAGCTCAGACGGGGGGGAGCAGTACTTC; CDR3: CASSSDGGEQYF
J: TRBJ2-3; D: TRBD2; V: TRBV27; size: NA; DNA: TGTGCCAGCAGTTTACTCGGGACTAGCGGGGTTTCTTACACAGATACGCAGTATTTT; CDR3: CASSLLGTSGVSYTDTQYF
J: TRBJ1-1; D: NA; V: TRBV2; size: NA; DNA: TGTGCCAGCAGTGAACGTAAGAACACTGAAGCTTTCTTT; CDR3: CASSERKNTEAFF
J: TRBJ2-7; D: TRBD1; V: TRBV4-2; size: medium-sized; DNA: TGTGCCAGCAGCCAAGAGGACAGGAAAAACTACGAGCAGTACTTC; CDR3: CASSQEDRKNYEQYF
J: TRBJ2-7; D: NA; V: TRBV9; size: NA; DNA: TGTGCCAGCAGCGTCGGACAGCATTACGAGCAGTACTTC; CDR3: CASSVGQHYEQYF
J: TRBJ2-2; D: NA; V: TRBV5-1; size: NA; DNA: TGCGCCAGCAGCTCTACCGTAAACACCGGGGAGCTGTTTTTT; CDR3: CASSSTVNTGELFF
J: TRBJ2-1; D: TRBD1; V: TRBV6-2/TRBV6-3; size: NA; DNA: TGTGCCAGCAGTTACTCCGGGACAGGGGGCAACAATGAGCAGTTCTTC; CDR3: CASSYSGTGGNNEQFF
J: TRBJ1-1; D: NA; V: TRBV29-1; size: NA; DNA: TGCAGCGTCGTTGGACTGACCAACACTGAAGCTTTCTTT; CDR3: CSVVGLTNTEAFF
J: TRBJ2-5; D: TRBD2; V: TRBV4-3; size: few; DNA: TGCGCCAGCAGCCTCGAACTAGCGGGGGGGAGATTTGAGACCCAGTACTTC; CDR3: CASSLELAGGRFETQYF
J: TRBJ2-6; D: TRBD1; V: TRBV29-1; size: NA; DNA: TGCAGCGTTGAGGACAGGGTGCATAGTGGGGCCAACGTCCTGACTTTC; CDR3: CSVEDRVHSGANVLTF
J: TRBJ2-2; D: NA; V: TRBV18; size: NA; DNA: TGTGCCAGCTCACCGAGAAACACCGGGGAGCTGTTTTTT; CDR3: CASSPRNTGELFF
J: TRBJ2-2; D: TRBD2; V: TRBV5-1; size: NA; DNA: TGCGCCAGCAGCTTCACCGGGACTACTAACACCGGGGAGCTGTTTTTT; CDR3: CASSFTGTTNTGELFF